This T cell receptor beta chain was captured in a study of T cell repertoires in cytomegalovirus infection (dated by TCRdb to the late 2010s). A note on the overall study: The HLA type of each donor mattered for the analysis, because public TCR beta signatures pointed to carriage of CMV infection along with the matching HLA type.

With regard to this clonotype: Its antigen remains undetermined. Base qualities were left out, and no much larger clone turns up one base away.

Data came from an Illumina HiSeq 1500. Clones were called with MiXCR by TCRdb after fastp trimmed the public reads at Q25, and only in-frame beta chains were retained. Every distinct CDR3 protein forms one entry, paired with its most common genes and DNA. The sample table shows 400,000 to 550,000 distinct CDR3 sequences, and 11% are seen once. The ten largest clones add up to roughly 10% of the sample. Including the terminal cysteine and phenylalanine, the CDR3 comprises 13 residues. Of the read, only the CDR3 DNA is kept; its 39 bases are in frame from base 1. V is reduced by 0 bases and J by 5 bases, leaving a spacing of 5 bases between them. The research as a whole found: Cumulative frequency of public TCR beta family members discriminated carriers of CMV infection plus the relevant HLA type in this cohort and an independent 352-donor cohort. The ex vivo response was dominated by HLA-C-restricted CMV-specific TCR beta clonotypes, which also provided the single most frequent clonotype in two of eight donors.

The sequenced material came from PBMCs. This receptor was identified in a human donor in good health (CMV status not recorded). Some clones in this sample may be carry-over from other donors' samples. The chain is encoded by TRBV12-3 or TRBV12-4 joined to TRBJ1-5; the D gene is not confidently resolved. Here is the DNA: TGTGCCAGCAGTTTAGCGCGGTATCAGCCCCAGCATTTT. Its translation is CASSLARYQPQHF.